This T cell receptor (beta chain) was obtained from a study of T cells in localized non-small cell lung cancer. The CDR3 spans 14 residues. Germline CDR1 SSHAT, CDR2 FNYEAQ (reference sequence). To note about this clone: One end of the junction fails to match germline, which may point to a read error.

Libraries were prepared by immunoSEQ multiplex PCR; TCRdb keeps only in-frame clonotypes and omits some of them. The data show tens of thousands of clones, with approximately 85% seen just once and about 14% held by the top ten. Sample: peripheral blood, taken before any cancer treatment. The rearrangement links TRBV7-7 to TRBJ2-2, with a tentative D call TRBD2 (5 bases). The receptor comes from a female donor older than 55 with stage I lung adenocarcinoma. For the CDR3, the DNA is TGTGCTAGCAGCCCGGACTTGATGGTCCGGGAGCTGTTTTTT. Protein product: CASSPDLMVRELFF. The full variable domain, rest sourced from reference TRBV7-7 and TRBJ2-2, is GAGVSQSPRYKVTKRGQDVTLRCDPISSHATLYWYQQALGQGPEFLTYFNYEAQPDKSGLPSDRFSAERPEGSISTLTIQRTEQRDSAMYRCASSPDLMVRELFFGEGSRLTVL.